This TCR beta chain came from a study of shared T cell receptors in the human thymus. Data came from immunoSEQ multiplex PCR; TCRdb stores just in-frame clones and leaves some out. The table lists roughly 710,000 clones, 70% to 90% of them singletons. The CDR3 extends over 14 amino acids. Germline-derived CDR1 and CDR2 are SGHNT and YYREEE (reference sequence). The V segment lost 3 bases and the J segment 2 bases; nucleotides outside the gene matches: 4. These same records also appear under a second study, on human thymus T cells.

The specimen was thymocytes. The chain joins TRBV5-4 to TRBJ2-7; TRBD1 matches at 8 bases. This receptor was obtained from a girl under three years old with a congenital heart defect. The DNA of the CDR3 is TGTGCCAGCAGCTCCGGGACAGGCCCCTACGAGCAGTACTTC. Residues: CASSSGTGPYEQYF.